A selection of T cell receptor beta chains follows, all from one sample in a study of T cells in Graves' hyperthyroidism and ophthalmopathy. MiXCR, run by TCRdb on the multiplex PCR reads, gives a single entry per CDR3 protein. The sample holds around 300,000 distinct CDR3 sequences, approximately 21% seen once. The specimen sequenced was blood. These receptors were taken from a man aged 25 to 45 with Graves' ophthalmopathy. The CDR3 runs from the conserved cysteine through the conserved F or W. Each record gives: J gene, clone size, V gene, CDR3 length, D gene, CDR3 DNA, CDR3 protein. A D gene is named only where the DNA matches it firmly. Only some rows state a clone size, as once, few, many or a class for expanded clones.

TRBJ2-7 | few | TRBV11-3 | 13 | NA | TGTGCCAGCAGCCGATGGACCTCCTACGAGCAGTACTTC | CASSRWTSYEQYF
TRBJ1-2 | many | TRBV5-1 | 13 | NA | TGCGCCAGCAGCAAGGAGGGAGACTATGGCTACACCTTC | CASSKEGDYGYTF
TRBJ2-3 | many | TRBV20-1 | 13 | NA | TGCAGTGCTAGAGGCGACACTTCGTATACGCAGTATTTT | CSARGDTSYTQYF
TRBJ1-6 | NA | TRBV4-2 | 15 | TRBD1 | TGTGCCAGCAGCCAAGGGCAGGGGGCTAATTCACCCCTCCACTTT | CASSQGQGANSPLHF
TRBJ2-7 | many | TRBV12-3/TRBV12-4 | 13 | NA | TGTGCCAGCAGTTTGATGGGGGTCCACGAGCAGTACTTC | CASSLMGVHEQYF
TRBJ1-1 | NA | TRBV6-1 | 14 | TRBD1 | TGTGCCAGCAAAATCGACAGGGGAGGAGCTGAAGCTTTCTTT | CASKIDRGGAEAFF
TRBJ2-1 | few | TRBV6-1 | 15 | TRBD2 | TGTGCCAGCACGGGGCGGGAGGGGGTCTACAATGAGCAGTTCTTC | CASTGREGVYNEQFF
TRBJ2-7 | few | TRBV6-5 | 14 | TRBD1 | TGTGCCAGCAGTTACCGTCAGGGGGCCTACGTGCAGTACTTC | CASSYRQGAYVQYF
TRBJ2-1 | many | TRBV2 | 15 | NA | TGTGCCAGCAGTTCTCCCATCAAGGCCTACAATGAGCAGTTCTTC | CASSSPIKAYNEQFF
TRBJ2-1 | NA | TRBV28 | 14 | NA | TGTGCCAGCAGTCCCCCGACGGCCTACAATGAGCAGTTCTTC | CASSPPTAYNEQFF